This TCR beta chain was recorded in a study of cytomegalovirus exposure and HLA in healthy donors. The CDR3 spans 16 residues. Germline V gene lookup returns CDR1 SGHVS and CDR2 FNYEAQ. Germline trimming cut 4 bases from V and 4 bases from J; bases unmatched to any gene: 5. It was with 60 Vbeta and 13 Jbeta primers that the PCR ran. Using immunoSEQ multiplex PCR, the repertoire was profiled, and TCRdb retains in-frame clones only, with some absent. Of about 140,000 clones detected, around two thirds appear once; the ten largest clones hold about 1.8%. The source is a male donor in good health and CMV-seronegative. The sequenced sample consisted of PBMCs. This chain joins TRBV7-6 and TRBJ2-2; 11 positions agree with TRBD1. CDR3 nucleotide sequence: TGTGCCAGCAGCTCCCGGACAGGGGGCCCCACCGGGGAGCTGTTTTTT. This translates into CASSSRTGGPTGELFF.